What follows are 12 T cell receptor beta chains derived from one specimen sequenced in a study of vaccination effects on CD4 cells after COVID-19. Sequencing was preceded by expansion of antigen-specific CD4+ T cells with viral peptide pools in the ViraFEST assay. Upon completion of about ten days in culture, CD4+ T cells were isolated. Each participant was administered two doses of either the BNT162b2 or the mRNA-1273 vaccine. These receptors lack a known antigen. Repertoires were generated with immunoSEQ multiplex PCR, while TCRdb's copy carries only in-frame clones and drops some. The sample contains under 35,000 clones, 70% to 75% of which appear only once. Sample: CD4+ T cells from PBMCs cultured with HCoV-NL63 spike peptides, taken after COVID-19 vaccination. All receptors derive from a human donor who received a COVID-19 vaccine.

A few counts support this clone. The chain joins TRBV12-3 or TRBV12-4 to TRBJ2-2; the D is unclear. Trimming took off 3 bases at V and 11 bases at J, with 13 bases between the two ends. The CDR3 has 13 amino acids. The CDR3 DNA reads TGTGCCAGCAGTTTGGCGCAGACAAGCGAGCTGTTTTTT. It is translated as CASSLAQTSELFF.

The gene calls are TRBV13 and TRBJ2-2, with 10 bases identical to TRBD2. The germline V gene encodes CDR1 PRHDT and CDR2 FYEKMQ (reference sequence). This CDR3 has 16 amino acids. The trim removed 6 bases at V and 6 bases at J, leaving 10 bases unmatched. As DNA, the CDR3 is TGTGCCAGCAGTATAGGGCCTAGCGGGGGAGCCGGGGAGCTGTTTTTT. Translation: CASSIGPSGGAGELFF. Full variable domain (outside the CDR3, taken from reference TRBV13 and TRBJ2-2): AAGVIQSPRHLIKEKRETATLKCYPIPRHDTVYWYQQGPGQDPQFLISFYEKMQSDKGSIPDRFSAQQFSDYHSELNMSSLELGDSALYFCASSIGPSGGAGELFFGEGSRLTVL.

The rearrangement joins TRBV5-4 to TRBJ2-7; D is perhaps TRBD1 (5 bases). CDR1 is SGHNT, CDR2 YYREEE, per germline (reference sequence). The CDR3 consists of 16 residues. V was clipped by 3 bases and J by 0 bases, with 16 bases between them. In DNA form, the CDR3 reads TGTGCCAGCAGCTCGCCTGGGGCCCTCAGCTCCTACGAGCAGTACTTC. This sequence encodes CASSSPGALSSYEQYF.

V gene TRBV5-1 combines with J gene TRBJ1-4; D is unresolved. This CDR3 is built from 15 residues. The V end lost 3 bases, the J end lost 12 bases, and 21 bases lay between the germline ends. CDR1 and CDR2 (germline): SGHRS, YFSETQ. In DNA, the CDR3 is TGCGCCAGCAGCTCCGACGCGGACCTTGGGTTAGAACTGTTTTTT. It is translated as CASSSDADLGLELFF.

The V gene is TRBV9, the J gene TRBJ2-7; D uncertain. The CDR3 consists of 13 residues. The V gene's germline CDR1 is SGDLS and CDR2 YYNGEE. V was shortened by 0 bases and J by 3 bases, with 7 bases between the two germline ends. CDR3 DNA: TGTGCCAGCAGCGTAGACGGTCTCTACGAGCAGTACTTC. It is translated as CASSVDGLYEQYF.

The rearrangement joins TRBV7-6 to TRBJ2-1; 12 bases fit TRBD2. Germline values: CDR1 SGHVS, CDR2 FNYEAQ. The V and J ends lost 6 bases and 8 bases, in that order; junction bases with no gene match: 11. The CDR3 length is 16 residues. The CDR3 sequence is CASSLLAGGHLYEQFF. Here the CDR3 DNA reads TGTGCCAGCAGTTTACTAGCGGGGGGTCATCTGTATGAGCAGTTCTTC.

The V gene is TRBV18, the J gene TRBJ2-6; D not resolved. In germline, CDR1 is KGHSH, CDR2 LQKENI. V was pared by 6 bases and J by 0 bases, with 15 bases between. The CDR3 totals 17 residues. CDR3 residues: CASSGLVLISGANVLTF. Here the CDR3 DNA reads TGTGCCAGCTCGGGCCTCGTTTTGATCTCTGGGGCCAACGTCCTGACTTTC.

The V and J genes are TRBV6-1 and TRBJ2-1; D unclear. CDR1 and CDR2 from the germline V gene are MNHNS and SASEGT. This CDR3 is 14 amino acids long. Trimming removed 2 bases from V and 1 base from J, with 6 bases in between. This chain's CDR3 is CASSEQASYNEQFF. The CDR3 DNA reads TGTGCCAGCAGTGAACAGGCTTCCTACAATGAGCAGTTCTTC.

The chain has TRBV21-1 and TRBJ2-4; the tabulated D call, TRBD1, remains unverified against the DNA. TRBV21-1 is marked as a pseudogene. The CDR3 has 16 residues. As DNA, the CDR3 is TGTGCCAGCAGCAAATCGGAGGGGGCCGCCAAAAACATTCAGTACTTC. Its protein product is CASSKSEGAAKNIQYF.

This clone was picked up a small number of times. This rearrangement joins TRBV6-2 or TRBV6-3 to TRBJ2-5; TRBD2 aligns across 7 bases. Germline V lookup: CDR1 MNHEY, CDR2 SVGEGT. CDR3 length: 16 amino acids. V dropped 2 bases and J dropped 6; count of bases not matched to a gene: 12. CDR3 in amino acids: CASSYGGEDWSKTQYF. The CDR3 DNA sequence: TGTGCCAGCAGTTACGGGGGGGAGGATTGGTCGAAGACCCAGTACTTC.

This sequence joins TRBV7-9 and TRBJ1-5; weak D call: TRBD1 (5 bases). V dropped 5 bases and J dropped 1 base, with 9 bases sitting between them. The CDR3 sequence is 14 residues long. Germline V gene data show CDR1 as SEHNR and CDR2 as FQNEAQ (reference sequence). The CDR3 loop is CASSPRGSNQPQHF. In DNA, the CDR3 is TGTGCCAGCAGCCCCCGGGGGAGCAATCAGCCCCAGCATTTT.

The chain couples TRBV29-1 to TRBJ1-1; 10 bases are a match to TRBD1. Germline V gene lookup returns CDR1 SQVTM and CDR2 ANQGSEA. This CDR3 region has 13 residues. V lost 6 bases and J lost 5; bases outside the gene matches: 6. The CDR3 sequence is CSVMGQGTTEAFF. CDR3 nucleotides: TGCAGCGTGATGGGACAGGGGACTACTGAAGCTTTCTTT.